Below, 28 T cell receptor beta chains from the same sample are listed, as sequenced in a study of blood T cell repertoires in COVID-19 (dated by TCRdb to 2018 to 2020). Library method: the immunoSEQ multiplex PCR assay. In its TCRdb copy, this immuneACCESS table keeps in-frame sequences only and misses some clones. Where compared with another copy, unresolved V genes explain less than half of these, and the others have no known cause. The sample table holds tens of thousands of clones, of which 75% to 90% were seen once. In total, the top ten clones hold 38% of the sample. Specimen: peripheral blood. The receptors derive from a man older than 75 with acute or convalescent COVID-19.

Concerning this clone: Other DNA sequences from this sample encode an identical CDR3 as well. The chain carries TRBV7-2 and TRBJ1-5, with a weak D call TRBD1 (5 bases). The germline gives CDR1 SGHTA, CDR2 FQGNSA. Trimming cost V 1 base and J 7 bases, with 11 bases left between them. The CDR3 covers 14 residues. The CDR3 DNA follows: TGTGCCAGCAGCTTAGGGGGGGGAAGGCAGCCCCAGCATTTT. The encoded protein is CASSLGGGRQPQHF.

In this sample, this clone turned up once. The chain combines TRBV28 with TRBJ2-1; D uncertain. V lost 4 bases and J 2 bases, leaving 12 bases between the germline ends. The CDR3 runs 15 residues. Germline CDR1 and CDR2: MDHEN and SYDVKM. CDR3 in DNA: TGTGCCAGCAGTTATGAGAGATTTACCTACAATGAGCAGTTCTTC. Residues: CASSYERFTYNEQFF.

This chain uses TRBV5-1 with TRBJ2-7; D gene uncertain. Germline V CDR1 and CDR2: SGHRS, YFSETQ. V lost 0 bases and J 3 bases, leaving 10 bases between the germline ends. The length of the CDR3 is 14 residues. The CDR3: CASSLGQLNYEQYF. CDR3 DNA: TGCGCCAGCAGCTTGGGTCAACTTAACTACGAGCAGTACTTC.

The rearrangement uses TRBV27 and TRBJ1-4, with 9 bases fitting TRBD1. Germline V gene sequence: CDR1 MNHEY, CDR2 SMNVEV (reference sequence). The CDR3 has 17 residues. The trim removed 4 bases at V and 8 bases at J, leaving 14 bases unmatched. This CDR3 is CASSSSRDRAIKEKLFF. CDR3 sequence (DNA): TGTGCCAGCAGTTCGTCCCGGGACAGGGCAATTAAGGAAAAACTGTTTTTT.

V gene TRBV30 combines with J gene TRBJ1-6; 9 bases line up with TRBD1. The J segment lost 9 bases and the V segment lost 2 bases, leaving 8 bases of the junction unmatched. CDR1 and CDR2 (germline): GTSNPN, SVGIG (reference sequence). The CDR3 has 15 residues. CDR3 sequence (DNA): TGTGCCTGGAGTAAGCCGGGACAGGGCGGTTCACCCCTCCACTTT. Translation gives CAWSKPGQGGSPLHF.

This sequence joins TRBV12-3 or TRBV12-4 and TRBJ1-1, with a possible D match to TRBD1 (6 bases). The ends were cut back, 6 bases at V and 5 bases at J, with 13 bases in the middle. The CDR3 runs to 13 residues. For the CDR3, the DNA is TGTGCCAGCAGCCTAACAGGGAGTACTGAAGCTTTCTTT. Translated: CASSLTGSTEAFF.

The CDR3 region is CASLSREFINQPQHF. The CDR3 nucleotides are TGTGCCAGCCTGAGCCGGGAGTTTATCAATCAGCCCCAGCATTTT. This chain links TRBV28 with TRBJ1-5, with D unclear. Trimming took 8 bases from V and 3 from J, leaving 17 bases between them. The CDR3 contains 15 residues. Germline V gene sequence: CDR1 MDHEN, CDR2 SYDVKM.

The gene calls are TRBV7-2 and TRBJ2-7; TRBD1 aligns across 9 bases. CDR1 and CDR2 (germline): SGHTA, FQGNSA. V dropped 8 bases and J dropped 4; count of bases not matched to a gene: 15. This CDR3 has 16 residues. The CDR3: CASRPGQGISGYEQYF. CDR3 nucleotides: TGTGCCAGCCGGCCGGGACAGGGCATATCCGGGTACGAGCAGTACTTC.

The chain recombines TRBV19 with TRBJ2-7; the match to TRBD2 covers 13 bases. CDR3 size: 15 residues. Germline lookup yields CDR1 LNHDA and CDR2 SQIVND (reference sequence). The V segment lost 5 bases and the J segment 3 bases; nucleotides outside the gene matches: 4. CDR3 nucleotide sequence: TGTGCCAGTAGTTTCGGGACTAGCGGGAACTACGAGCAGTACTTC. This gives the protein CASSFGTSGNYEQYF.

The chain carries TRBV3-1 (or the pseudogene TRBV3-2) and TRBJ2-7; 7 positions match TRBD2. CDR1 LGHDT and CDR2 YNNKEL come from the germline V gene (reference sequence). V gave up 4 bases and J gave up 6 bases; unmatched junction bases: 12. The CDR3 spans 15 residues. CDR3 loop: CASSPAGPRLAEQYF. Written as DNA, the CDR3 is TGTGCCAGCAGCCCAGCGGGACCCAGGCTCGCCGAGCAGTACTTC.

The chain joins TRBV6-5 to TRBJ2-1; D unresolved. The CDR3 is 15 residues long. CDR1 is MNHEY, CDR2 SVGAGI, per germline. V was pared by 7 bases and J by 3 bases, with 16 bases between. The CDR3 DNA reads as TGTGCCAGCACTAAGACGGGTGGTTTCTACAATGAGCAGTTCTTC. This gives the protein CASTKTGGFYNEQFF.

The genes are TRBV30 and TRBJ2-5; no clear D gene. V was shortened by 4 bases and J by 5 bases, with 8 bases between the two germline ends. Looked up from germline, CDR1 is GTSNPN and CDR2 is SVGIG (reference sequence). The CDR3 is made up of 11 amino acids. The CDR3 region is CAWIRSETQYF. For the CDR3, the DNA is TGTGCCTGGATCAGATCGGAGACCCAGTACTTC.

The V gene is TRBV30, the J gene TRBJ1-4; 10 bases fit TRBD1. Per germline, CDR1 GTSNPN and CDR2 SVGIG (reference sequence). CDR3 length: 19 residues. Trimming cost V 1 base and J 2 bases; bases outside gene matches: 13. The CDR3: CAWSGGDRGLKFTNEKLFF. In DNA form, the CDR3 reads TGTGCCTGGAGTGGGGGAGACAGGGGGCTGAAATTCACTAATGAAAAACTGTTTTTT.

V is TRBV7-2 and J is TRBJ2-3, with 7 bases identical to TRBD2. The CDR3 contains 15 residues. Per germline, CDR1 SGHTA and CDR2 FQGNSA. J was trimmed by 6 bases and V by 5 bases; bases with no gene match: 11. CDR3 sequence reads: CASSPWGRDEDTQYF. CDR3 DNA: TGTGCCAGCAGCCCATGGGGGAGGGATGAGGATACGCAGTATTTT.

V and J are TRBV11-2 and TRBJ1-3; possibly TRBD1 for D (6 bases). Germline-derived CDR1 and CDR2 are SGHAT and FQNNGV. V dropped 7 bases and J dropped 0 bases, with 13 bases sitting between them. This CDR3 has 15 residues. CDR3 in amino acids: CASNRDRFSGNTIYF. The CDR3, as DNA: TGTGCCAGCAACCGAGACAGGTTCTCTGGAAACACCATATATTTT.

This chain connects TRBV5-1 to TRBJ1-1; D remains ambiguous. Trimming took off 9 bases at V and 7 bases at J, with 19 bases between the two ends. The CDR3 is 13 residues long. Germline CDR1 reads SGHRS; CDR2 reads YFSETQ. CDR3 residues: CATSKGGSSEAFF. The CDR3 DNA sequence: TGCGCCACCTCGAAAGGAGGGAGTAGTGAAGCTTTCTTT.

The rearrangement joins TRBV2 to TRBJ1-2; D ambiguous. This CDR3 region has 13 residues. V was trimmed by 5 bases and J by 3 bases, leaving 10 bases between them. Looked up from germline, CDR1 is SNHLY and CDR2 is FYNNEI. CDR3: CASSPTRDYGYTF. DNA for the CDR3: TGTGCCAGCAGTCCAACTCGCGACTATGGCTACACCTTC.

In its sample, this clone was seen a few times. V is TRBV7-3 and J is TRBJ2-2, with a weak D call TRBD1 (5 bases). Germline V gene data show CDR1 as SGHTA and CDR2 as FQGTGA. This CDR3 has 15 residues. V gave up 6 bases and J gave up 4 bases, with 15 bases separating them. The CDR3 DNA reads as TGTGCCAGCAGTCAAATAGGGGTACCCACCGGGGAGCTGTTTTTT. Translation gives CASSQIGVPTGELFF.

The chain joins TRBV7-3 to TRBJ1-4; the D gene is possibly TRBD1 (6 bases). The ends were cut back, 7 bases at V and 3 bases at J, with 15 bases in the middle. Germline lookup yields CDR1 SGHTA and CDR2 FQGTGA. This CDR3 has 15 amino acids. CDR3 protein: CASKPQGRANEKLFF. DNA for the CDR3: TGTGCCAGCAAGCCCCAGGGGCGGGCTAATGAAAAACTGTTTTTT.

This chain uses TRBV6-5 with TRBJ1-2; D call uncertain. Germline CDR1 reads MNHEY; CDR2 reads SVGAGI. Trimming removed 6 bases at V and 2 bases at J, with 16 bases between. This CDR3 has 15 amino acids. CDR3 DNA: TGTGCCAGCAGGAGAGGTAGGACTGAGAACTATGGCTACACCTTC. Amino acids: CASRRGRTENYGYTF.

The chain couples TRBV2 to TRBJ2-1; 10 bases agree with TRBD2. The CDR3 runs 16 residues. In germline, CDR1 is SNHLY, CDR2 FYNNEI. Trimming at V came to 1 base and at J to 9 bases, leaving 9 bases not matched to a gene. CDR3 coding DNA: TGTGCCAGCAGTGAAGGGACTAGCGGATGGGGAGGTGAGCAGTTCTTC. Protein sequence: CASSEGTSGWGGEQFF.

V and J are TRBV10-2 and TRBJ2-1; D may be TRBD2 (5 bases). Looked up from germline, CDR1 is WSHSY and CDR2 is SAAADI. The CDR3 covers 16 residues. Trimming removed 3 bases at V and 8 bases at J, with 20 bases between. CDR3 coding DNA: TGCGCCAGCAGTGACTCGAGGGCTACAGAGGGCGATGAGCAGTTCTTC. It is translated as CASSDSRATEGDEQFF.

This chain links TRBV6-5 with TRBJ2-3; D call uncertain. V lost 6 bases and J 5 bases, leaving 18 bases between the germline ends. There are 15 residues in the CDR3. CDR1 and CDR2 (germline): MNHEY, SVGAGI. The chain's CDR3 is CASRLNPSRGDTQYF. The CDR3 DNA reads as TGTGCCAGCAGACTAAACCCCTCACGAGGAGATACGCAGTATTTT.

The V gene is TRBV6-5, the J gene TRBJ1-5, with D perhaps TRBD1 (6 bases). Trimming stripped 5 bases from V and 6 bases from J, with 14 bases between. The CDR3 totals 14 residues. From germline, CDR1 is MNHEY and CDR2 SVGAGI. CDR3 DNA: TGTGCCAGCAGTCCACAGGGAATCGGTCAGCCCCAGCATTTT. Residues: CASSPQGIGQPQHF.

The genes are TRBV7-9 and TRBJ1-4; tentative D call: TRBD1 (5 bases). Looked up from germline, CDR1 is SEHNR and CDR2 is FQNEAQ (reference sequence). The CDR3 loop spans 14 amino acids. V lost 2 bases, J lost 4 bases, and 8 bases lay in between. This CDR3 reads CASSLMGLNEKLFF. In nucleotides, the CDR3 is TGTGCCAGCAGCTTAATGGGGCTTAATGAAAAACTGTTTTTT.

The V call is TRBV27, the J call TRBJ2-7; 11 nucleotides align to TRBD1. V was clipped by 0 bases and J by 4 bases; unmatched bases: 5. The CDR3 is 16 residues long. Germline-derived CDR1 and CDR2 are MNHEY and SMNVEV (reference sequence). The CDR3 nucleotides read TGTGCCAGCAGTTTATCCGGGACAGGGGGGTCGTACGAGCAGTACTTC. Translating gives CASSLSGTGGSYEQYF.

This sequence joins TRBV5-1 and TRBJ1-3; a weak D match, TRBD1 (5 bases). Germline values: CDR1 SGHRS, CDR2 YFSETQ. The germline V and J ends were trimmed by 1 base and 1 base, with 9 bases remaining between them. This CDR3 has 15 amino acids. CDR3 amino acids: CASSLSGGSGNTIYF. The DNA for the CDR3 is TGCGCCAGCAGCTTGTCGGGGGGGTCTGGAAACACCATATATTTT.

The chain's CDR3 is CASSLATGSGELFF. Here the CDR3 DNA reads TGTGCCAGCAGCTTAGCAACAGGGTCCGGGGAGCTGTTTTTT. The rearrangement uses TRBV7-6 and TRBJ2-2; maybe TRBD1 (6 bases). Trimming cost V 0 bases and J 6 bases, with 8 bases left between them. The CDR3 is made up of 14 amino acids. From germline, CDR1 is SGHVS and CDR2 FNYEAQ.